These 17 T cell receptor beta chains were all obtained from the same sample, sequenced in a study of identical twins. TCRdb reanalysed the 5' RACE reads using MiXCR and keeps one entry per CDR3 protein. The sample lists roughly 240,000 distinct CDR3 sequences, approximately 7.9% occurring once. In addition, the sample was reused for a study of yellow fever vaccine responses in identical twins.

Sequencing was performed on CD8+ T cells sorted from blood. These receptors were collected from a woman aged 18-29 years in good health.

This clonotype was seen only a few times. DNA for the CDR3: TGTGCCAGCTCACCATCGGACAGGGACAATGAGCAGTTCTTC. It encodes CASSPSDRDNEQFF. The chain combines TRBV18 with TRBJ2-1; 8 bases fit TRBD1. J lost 5 bases, V lost 2 bases, and 2 bases had no gene match. Germline V gene sequence: CDR1 KGHSH, CDR2 LQKENI. The CDR3 spans 14 residues.

This clonotype was recorded at least ten times. The chain is built from TRBV7-8 and TRBJ1-5, with D possibly being TRBD1 (6 bases). V shed 2 bases and J shed 6 bases, with 14 bases lying between them. This CDR3 is 15 amino acids long. Germline CDR1 SGHVS, CDR2 FQNEAQ. CDR3 sequence reads: CASSLTNRVFQPQHF. The CDR3 DNA is TGTGCCAGCAGCTTAACAAACAGGGTTTTTCAGCCCCAGCATTTT.

This clonotype was observed a handful of times. This rearrangement joins TRBV27 to TRBJ2-1, with 9 positions matching TRBD2. Germline V gene sequence: CDR1 MNHEY, CDR2 SMNVEV (reference sequence). V lost 5 bases and J lost 8; bases outside the gene matches: 4. The CDR3 is 13 amino acids. CDR3 sequence reads: CASSTGLAYEQFF. The CDR3 nucleotides read TGTGCCAGCAGTACGGGACTAGCATATGAGCAGTTCTTC.

This clonotype has just one count. The chain has TRBV18 and TRBJ2-7; D is unclear. This CDR3 is 14 amino acids long. CDR1 and CDR2 from the germline V gene are KGHSH and LQKENI. Trimming left V 0 bases short and J 5 bases short, with 11 bases between. CDR3 sequence: CASSPPDEEDEQYF. For the CDR3, the DNA is TGTGCCAGCTCACCACCGGACGAGGAAGACGAGCAGTACTTC.

In its sample, this clonotype was seen many times. The chain couples TRBV6-1 to TRBJ2-7; 8 positions agree with TRBD2. The V gene's germline CDR1 is MNHNS and CDR2 SASEGT. V shed 5 bases, J shed 5 bases, and the junction held 8 bases outside the gene matches. The CDR3 totals 14 residues. In DNA, the CDR3 is TGTGCCAGCAGTCCAAGCGGGAGTCTTGACGAGCAGTACTTC. Translating it yields CASSPSGSLDEQYF.

This clonotype was seen many times. The chain combines TRBV29-1 with TRBJ1-1; D is undetermined. Deletions cut 6 bases from V and 0 bases from J, with 8 bases between. In germline, CDR1 is SQVTM, CDR2 ANQGSEA. This CDR3 contains 12 residues. CDR3 region: CSVTRLNTEAFF. In DNA, the CDR3 is TGCAGCGTAACAAGGCTGAACACTGAAGCTTTCTTT.

The chain carries TRBV15 and TRBJ2-1, with 11 bases aligning to TRBD2. This CDR3 is built from 18 residues. Germline V gene sequence: CDR1 LNHNV, CDR2 YYDKDF (reference sequence). With 5 bases clipped from V and 6 bases from J, the junction kept 15 bases outside the gene matches. The CDR3 loop is CATSLPGLAGGPGNEQFF. In DNA, the CDR3 is TGTGCCACCAGCCTACCCGGGTTAGCGGGAGGGCCTGGCAATGAGCAGTTCTTC.

This clonotype was recorded many times. The chain couples TRBV5-1 to TRBJ2-5, with a weak D call TRBD2 (6 bases). This CDR3 contains 15 residues. CDR1 SGHRS and CDR2 YFSETQ come from the germline V gene. The V end lost 0 bases, the J end lost 5 bases, and 14 bases lay between the germline ends. The CDR3 protein is CASSLEGRTGETQYF. As DNA, the CDR3 is TGCGCCAGCAGCTTGGAAGGGAGGACTGGGGAGACCCAGTACTTC.

This clonotype was picked up many times. The V gene is TRBV15, the J gene TRBJ1-1, with no clear D. This CDR3 is 13 amino acids long. Germline V gene lookup returns CDR1 LNHNV and CDR2 YYDKDF (reference sequence). Trimming removed 5 bases from V and 1 base from J, with 8 bases in between. As DNA, the CDR3 is TGTGCCACCAGCCCAGTTGGGAACACTGAAGCTTTCTTT. As protein: CATSPVGNTEAFF.

This clonotype was seen a few times. The V gene is TRBV2, the J gene TRBJ1-1; TRBD1 matches at 10 bases. There are 16 residues in the CDR3. After removal of 2 bases from V and 3 bases from J, the junction contained 6 bases not matched to a gene. The germline V gene encodes CDR1 SNHLY and CDR2 FYNNEI. The CDR3 DNA sequence: TGTGCCAGCAGTGAAAGTCGGGACAGGGGTGACACTGAAGCTTTCTTT. Amino acids: CASSESRDRGDTEAFF.

This clonotype was observed a handful of times. The chain couples TRBV28 to TRBJ1-1; TRBD1 matches at 7 bases. The CDR3 loop spans 14 amino acids. CDR1 and CDR2 (germline): MDHEN, SYDVKM. The junction had 5 bases not matched to a gene; V was cut back by 3 bases and J by 4 bases. The CDR3 sequence is CASSFRGDGTEAFF. The DNA for the CDR3 is TGTGCCAGCAGTTTCAGGGGGGATGGCACTGAAGCTTTCTTT.

This clonotype appeared a few times. This chain uses TRBV9 with TRBJ2-2; D call uncertain. Germline V gene data show CDR1 as SGDLS and CDR2 as YYNGEE. V was clipped by 4 bases and J by 4 bases, with 11 bases between them. This CDR3 is 14 amino acids long. The CDR3 is CASSYDTGTGELFF. The CDR3 bases are TGTGCCAGCAGCTACGACACGGGCACCGGGGAGCTGTTTTTT.

In this sample, this clonotype turned up a few times. The chain couples TRBV6-6 to TRBJ2-7; 7 bases align to TRBD1. Germline-derived CDR1 and CDR2 are MNHNY and SVGAGI (reference sequence). This CDR3 comprises 12 residues. The V segment lost 2 bases and the J segment 10 bases; nucleotides outside the gene matches: 5. The CDR3 nucleotides read TGTGCCAGCAGTTACGAGGGACAGAGACAGTACTTC. This translates into CASSYEGQRQYF.

At least ten counts were recorded for this clonotype. The chain has TRBV7-9 and TRBJ2-3; no clear D gene. The germline V gene has CDR1 SEHNR and CDR2 FQNEAQ (reference sequence). V was clipped by 5 bases and J by 2 bases, with 5 bases between them. The CDR3 has 12 residues. CDR3 nucleotides: TGTGCCAGCAGCCCGGCCACAGATACGCAGTATTTT. Translated: CASSPATDTQYF.

This clonotype was observed a few times. CDR3 nucleotide sequence: TGTGCCAGCAGTTATTGGGACTACAATGAGCAGTTCTTC. This encodes CASSYWDYNEQFF. The rearrangement uses TRBV5-5 and TRBJ2-1; unclear D gene. V shed 5 bases and J shed 3 bases, with 9 bases lying between them. Per germline, CDR1 SGHKS and CDR2 YYEKEE (reference sequence). CDR3 length: 13 amino acids.

This clonotype was counted at least ten times. This chain links TRBV7-9 with TRBJ2-3, with 7 bases matching TRBD1. The ends lost 5 bases at V and 2 bases at J; junction bases unmatched: 10. Germline CDR1 is SEHNR and CDR2 is FQNEAQ (reference sequence). CDR3 length: 16 residues. The CDR3 DNA sequence: TGTGCCAGCAGCCCCAAAGGGACAGAGAACACAGATACGCAGTATTTT. Protein: CASSPKGTENTDTQYF.

This clonotype was detected a few times. The rearrangement links TRBV28 to TRBJ2-2; 8 bases fit TRBD1. CDR1 and CDR2 (germline): MDHEN, SYDVKM. The CDR3 is 16 residues long. Trimming took 5 bases from V and 0 from J; bases not matched to a gene: 5. The CDR3 nucleotides read TGTGCCAGCAGTGAGAGGGGACAGGCGAACACCGGGGAGCTGTTTTTT. It specifies CASSERGQANTGELFF.